The sequence of this T cell receptor (beta chain) was determined in a study of post-analysis software for immune sequencing data. In the study overall: Both relapsing-remitting and secondary progressive multiple sclerosis featured among the disease courses, as did progressive-relapsing multiple sclerosis. Study-wide results and caveats: For normalized Chao1 diversity, multiple sclerosis patients scored significantly lower than controls did. Higher frequency in patients than in controls was seen for roughly five TRBV segments, with TRBV5-6, TRBV5-1 and TRBV20-1 among them. Samples made in the same batch grouped tightly together by F measure.

The V gene end was trimmed by 0 bases and the J gene end by 5 bases; junction bases not matched to a gene: 3. The CDR3 runs to 15 residues. Germline CDR1 SGHDT, CDR2 YYEEEE. There are a few counts of this clonotype. No antigen is known for it. Unique molecular identifiers featured in each of the TCR beta cDNA libraries. The source material, about 0.85 to 11 million T cells, gave rise to 400,000 to 600,000 cDNA molecules. TCRdb independently ran MiXCR on the PCR reads; one entry per CDR3 protein. The profile shows about half a million distinct CDR3 sequences, roughly 34% of them singletons. This chain uses TRBV5-6 with TRBJ2-7, with 12 nucleotides matching TRBD1. This receptor was identified in a girl younger than 18 with multiple sclerosis. The material sequenced was blood. CDR3 in DNA: TGTGCCAGCAGCTTGGGGGACAGGGGGCAGGACGAGCAGTACTTC. Translating gives CASSLGDRGQDEQYF.